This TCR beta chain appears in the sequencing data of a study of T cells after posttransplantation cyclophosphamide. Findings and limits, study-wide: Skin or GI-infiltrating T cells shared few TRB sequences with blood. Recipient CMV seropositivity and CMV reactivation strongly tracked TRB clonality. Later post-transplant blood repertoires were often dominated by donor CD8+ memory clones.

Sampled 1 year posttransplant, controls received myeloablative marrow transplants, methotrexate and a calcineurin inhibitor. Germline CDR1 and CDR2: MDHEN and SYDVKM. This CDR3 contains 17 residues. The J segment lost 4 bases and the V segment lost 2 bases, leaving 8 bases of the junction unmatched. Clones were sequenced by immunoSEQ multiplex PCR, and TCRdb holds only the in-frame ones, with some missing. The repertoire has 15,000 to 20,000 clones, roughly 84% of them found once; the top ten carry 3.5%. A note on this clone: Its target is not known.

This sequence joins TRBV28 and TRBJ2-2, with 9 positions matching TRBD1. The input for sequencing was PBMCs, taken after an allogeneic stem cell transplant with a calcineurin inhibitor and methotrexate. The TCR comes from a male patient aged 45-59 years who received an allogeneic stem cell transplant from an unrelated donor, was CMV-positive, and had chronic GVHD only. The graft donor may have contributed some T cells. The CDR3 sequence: CASSLKAGTGITGELFF. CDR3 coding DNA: TGTGCCAGCAGTTTAAAGGCCGGGACAGGGATCACCGGGGAGCTGTTTTTT.